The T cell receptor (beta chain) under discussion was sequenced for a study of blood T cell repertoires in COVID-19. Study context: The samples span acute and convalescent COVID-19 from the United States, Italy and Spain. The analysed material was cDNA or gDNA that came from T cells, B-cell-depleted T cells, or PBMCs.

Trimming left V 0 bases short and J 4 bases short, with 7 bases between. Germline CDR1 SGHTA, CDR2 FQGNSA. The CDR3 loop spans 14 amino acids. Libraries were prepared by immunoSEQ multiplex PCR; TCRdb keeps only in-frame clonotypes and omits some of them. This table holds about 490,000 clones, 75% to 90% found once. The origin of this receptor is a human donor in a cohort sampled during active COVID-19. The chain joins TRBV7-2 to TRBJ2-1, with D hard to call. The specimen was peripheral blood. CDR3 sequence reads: CASSLASTYNEQFF. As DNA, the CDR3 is TGTGCCAGCAGCTTAGCTTCTACGTACAATGAGCAGTTCTTC.